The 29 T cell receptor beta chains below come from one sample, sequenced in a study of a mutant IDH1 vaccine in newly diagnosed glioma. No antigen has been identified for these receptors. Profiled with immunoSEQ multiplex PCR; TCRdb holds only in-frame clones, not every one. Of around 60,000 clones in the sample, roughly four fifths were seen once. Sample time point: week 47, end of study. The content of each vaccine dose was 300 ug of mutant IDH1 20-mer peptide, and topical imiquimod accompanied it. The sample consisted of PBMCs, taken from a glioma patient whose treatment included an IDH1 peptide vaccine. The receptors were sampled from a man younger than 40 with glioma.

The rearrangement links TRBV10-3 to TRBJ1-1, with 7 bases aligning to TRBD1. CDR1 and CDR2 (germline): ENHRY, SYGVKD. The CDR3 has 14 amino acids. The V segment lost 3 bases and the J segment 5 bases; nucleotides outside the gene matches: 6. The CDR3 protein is CAISDQDRTTEAFF. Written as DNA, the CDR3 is TGTGCCATCAGTGACCAGGACAGGACAACTGAAGCTTTCTTT.

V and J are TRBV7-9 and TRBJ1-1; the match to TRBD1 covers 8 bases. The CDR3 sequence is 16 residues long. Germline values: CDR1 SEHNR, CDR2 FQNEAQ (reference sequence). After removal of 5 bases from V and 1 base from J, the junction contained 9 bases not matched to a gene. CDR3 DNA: TGTGCCAGCAGCATAGGACAGGGAAGTCAGAACACTGAAGCTTTCTTT. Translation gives CASSIGQGSQNTEAFF.

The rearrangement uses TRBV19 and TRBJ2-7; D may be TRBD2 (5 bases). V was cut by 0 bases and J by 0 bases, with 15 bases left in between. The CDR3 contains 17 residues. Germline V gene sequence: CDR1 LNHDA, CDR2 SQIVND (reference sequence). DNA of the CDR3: TGTGCCAGTAGTATAGATTCCAGCCTTACTAGCTCCTACGAGCAGTACTTC. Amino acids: CASSIDSSLTSSYEQYF.

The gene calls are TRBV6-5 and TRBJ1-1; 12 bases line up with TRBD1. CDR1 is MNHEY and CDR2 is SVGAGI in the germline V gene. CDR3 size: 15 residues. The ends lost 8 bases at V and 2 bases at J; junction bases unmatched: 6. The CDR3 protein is CASWGQGAGNTEAFF. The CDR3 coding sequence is TGTGCCAGCTGGGGACAGGGGGCGGGAAACACTGAAGCTTTCTTT.

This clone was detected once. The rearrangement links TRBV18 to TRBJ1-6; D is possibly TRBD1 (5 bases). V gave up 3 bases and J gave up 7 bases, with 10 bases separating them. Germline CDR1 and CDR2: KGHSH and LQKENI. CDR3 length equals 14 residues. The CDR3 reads CASSPGLQNSPLHF. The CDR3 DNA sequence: TGTGCCAGCTCACCGGGACTCCAGAATTCACCCCTCCACTTT.

This CDR3 is CASSNGQAEKLFF. CDR3 coding DNA: TGCGCCAGCAGCAATGGACAGGCCGAAAAACTGTTTTTT. J is TRBJ1-4 and V is TRBV5-1; TRBD1 matches at 7 bases. The junction had 5 bases not matched to a gene; V was cut back by 4 bases and J by 8 bases. CDR1 is SGHRS and CDR2 is YFSETQ in the germline V gene. The CDR3 loop spans 13 amino acids.

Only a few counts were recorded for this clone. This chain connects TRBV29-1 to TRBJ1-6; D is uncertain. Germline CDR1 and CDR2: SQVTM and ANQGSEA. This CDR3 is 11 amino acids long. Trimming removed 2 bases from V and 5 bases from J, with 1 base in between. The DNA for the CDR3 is TGCAGCGTTGAAAATAATTCACCCCTCCACTTT. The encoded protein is CSVENNSPLHF.

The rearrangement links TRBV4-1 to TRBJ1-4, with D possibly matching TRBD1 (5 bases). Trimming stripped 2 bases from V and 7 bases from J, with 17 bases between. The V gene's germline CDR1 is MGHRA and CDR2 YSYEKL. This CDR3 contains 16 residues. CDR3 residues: CASSQIGGERGEKLFF. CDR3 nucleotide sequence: TGCGCCAGCAGCCAAATCGGGGGTGAGAGGGGTGAAAAACTGTTTTTT.

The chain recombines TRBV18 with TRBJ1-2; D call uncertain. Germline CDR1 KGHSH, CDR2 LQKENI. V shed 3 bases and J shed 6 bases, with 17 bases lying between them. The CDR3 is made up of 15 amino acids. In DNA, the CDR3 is TGTGCCAGCTCACCCTCGTATGAGCCTATCAATGGCTACACCTTC. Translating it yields CASSPSYEPINGYTF. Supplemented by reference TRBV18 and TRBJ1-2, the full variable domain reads NAGVMQNPRHLVRRRGQEARLRCSPMKGHSHVYWYRQLPEEGLKFMVYLQKENIIDESGMPKERFSAEFPKEGPSILRIQQVVRGDSAAYFCASSPSYEPINGYTFGSGTRLTVV.

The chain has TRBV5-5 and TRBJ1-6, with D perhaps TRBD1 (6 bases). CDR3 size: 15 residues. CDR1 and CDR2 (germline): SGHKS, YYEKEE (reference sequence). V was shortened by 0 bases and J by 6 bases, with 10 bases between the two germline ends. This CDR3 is CASSLENRVNSPLHF. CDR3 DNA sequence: TGTGCCAGCAGCTTGGAGAACAGGGTTAATTCACCCCTCCACTTT.

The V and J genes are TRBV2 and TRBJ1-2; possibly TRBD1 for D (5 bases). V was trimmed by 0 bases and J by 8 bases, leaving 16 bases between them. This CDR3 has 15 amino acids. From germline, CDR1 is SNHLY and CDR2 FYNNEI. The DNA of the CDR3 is TGTGCCAGCAGTGAAGCTCAGTGGCAGGGATGGGGCTACACCTTC. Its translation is CASSEAQWQGWGYTF.

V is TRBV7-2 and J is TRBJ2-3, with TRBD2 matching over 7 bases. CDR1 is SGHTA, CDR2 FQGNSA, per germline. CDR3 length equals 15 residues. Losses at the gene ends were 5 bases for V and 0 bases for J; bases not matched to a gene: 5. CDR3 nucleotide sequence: TGTGCCAGCAGCCAGCCGACTAGCAGCACAGATACGCAGTATTTT. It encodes CASSQPTSSTDTQYF.

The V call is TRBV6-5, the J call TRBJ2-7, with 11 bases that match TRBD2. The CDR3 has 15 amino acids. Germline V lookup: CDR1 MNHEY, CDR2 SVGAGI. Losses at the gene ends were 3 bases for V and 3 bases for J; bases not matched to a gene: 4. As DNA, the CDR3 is TGTGCCAGCAGTTATTCCCTAGCGGGGGGCTACGAGCAGTACTTC. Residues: CASSYSLAGGYEQYF.

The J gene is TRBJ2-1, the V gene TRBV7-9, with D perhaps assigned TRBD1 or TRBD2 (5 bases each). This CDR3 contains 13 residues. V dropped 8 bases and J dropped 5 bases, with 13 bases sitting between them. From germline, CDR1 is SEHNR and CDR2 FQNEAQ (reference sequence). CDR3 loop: CASLGREHNEQFF. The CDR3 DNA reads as TGTGCCAGCCTGGGCAGGGAGCACAATGAGCAGTTCTTC. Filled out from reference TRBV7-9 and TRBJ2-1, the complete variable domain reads DTGVSQNPRHKITKRGQNVTFRCDPISEHNRLYWYRQTLGQGPEFLTYFQNEAQLEKSRLLSDRFSAERPKGSFSTLEIQRTEQGDSAMYLCASLGREHNEQFFGPGTRLTVL.

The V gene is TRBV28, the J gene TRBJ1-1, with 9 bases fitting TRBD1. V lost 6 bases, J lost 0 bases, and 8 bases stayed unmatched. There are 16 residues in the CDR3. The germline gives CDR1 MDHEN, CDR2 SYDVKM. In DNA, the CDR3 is TGTGCCAGCAGAACGAACGGGGACAGGGTGAACACTGAAGCTTTCTTT. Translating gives CASRTNGDRVNTEAFF.

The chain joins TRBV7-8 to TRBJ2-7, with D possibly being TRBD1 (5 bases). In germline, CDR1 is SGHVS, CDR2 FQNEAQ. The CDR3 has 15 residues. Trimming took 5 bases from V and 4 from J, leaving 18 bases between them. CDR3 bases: TGTGCCAGCAGCCCCCGCCCGACAGTAACTTACGAGCAGTACTTC. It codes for CASSPRPTVTYEQYF.

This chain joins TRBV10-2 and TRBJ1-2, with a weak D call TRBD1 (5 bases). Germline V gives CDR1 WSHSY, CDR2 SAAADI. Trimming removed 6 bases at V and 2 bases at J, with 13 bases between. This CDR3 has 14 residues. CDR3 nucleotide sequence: TGCGCCAGCAGAAAGGGACGGCAGAACTATGGCTACACCTTC. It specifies CASRKGRQNYGYTF.

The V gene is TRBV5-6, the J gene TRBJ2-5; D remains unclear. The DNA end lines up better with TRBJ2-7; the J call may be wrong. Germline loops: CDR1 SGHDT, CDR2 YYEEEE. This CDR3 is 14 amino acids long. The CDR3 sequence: CASSLEGQIYEQYF. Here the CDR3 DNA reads TGTGCCAGCAGCTTGGAGGGCCAGATATACGAGCAGTACTTC.

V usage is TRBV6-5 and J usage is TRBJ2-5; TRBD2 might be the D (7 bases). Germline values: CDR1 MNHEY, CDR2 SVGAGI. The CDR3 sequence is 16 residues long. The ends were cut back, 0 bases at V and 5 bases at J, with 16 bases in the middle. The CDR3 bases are TGTGCCAGCAGTTACTCGGAACCGGGGGGCCTGGAGACCCAGTACTTC. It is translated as CASSYSEPGGLETQYF.

The CDR3 DNA reads TGTGCCAGCAGCTTAGGGTCCGGCGGGGGGATCACAGATACGCAGTATTTT. Translation gives CASSLGSGGGITDTQYF. The rearrangement uses TRBV11-3 and TRBJ2-3, with 8 bases matching TRBD2. The CDR3 sequence is 17 residues long. Germline CDR1 and CDR2: SGHNT and YENEEA. Trimming cost V 1 base and J 2 bases; bases outside gene matches: 8.

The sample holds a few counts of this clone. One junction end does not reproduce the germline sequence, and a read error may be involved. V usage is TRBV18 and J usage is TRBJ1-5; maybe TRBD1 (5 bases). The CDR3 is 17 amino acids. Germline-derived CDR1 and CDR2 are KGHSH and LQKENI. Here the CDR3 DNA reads TGTGCCAGCTCCCCACGGAGGGGATACGTCGGCAATCAGCCCCAGCATTTT. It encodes CASSPRRGYVGNQPQHF.

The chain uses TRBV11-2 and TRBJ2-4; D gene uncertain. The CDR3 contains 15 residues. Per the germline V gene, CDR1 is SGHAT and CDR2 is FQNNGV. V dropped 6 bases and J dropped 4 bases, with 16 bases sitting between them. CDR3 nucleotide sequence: TGTGCCAGCAGTCTCACGGCCAAAACAAAAAACATTCAGTACTTC. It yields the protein CASSLTAKTKNIQYF.

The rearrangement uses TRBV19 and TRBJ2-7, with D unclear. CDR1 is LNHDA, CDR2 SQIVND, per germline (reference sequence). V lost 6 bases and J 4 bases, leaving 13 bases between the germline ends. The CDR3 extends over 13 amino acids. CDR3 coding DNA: TGTGCCAGTAGCGTAGGCCAGCATTACGAGCAGTACTTC. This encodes CASSVGQHYEQYF.

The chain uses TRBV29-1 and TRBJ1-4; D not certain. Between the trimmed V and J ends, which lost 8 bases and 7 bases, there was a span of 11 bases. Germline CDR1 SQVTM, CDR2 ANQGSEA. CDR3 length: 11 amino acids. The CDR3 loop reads CSSQAGEKLFF. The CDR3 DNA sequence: TGCAGCTCTCAAGCGGGTGAAAAACTGTTTTTT.

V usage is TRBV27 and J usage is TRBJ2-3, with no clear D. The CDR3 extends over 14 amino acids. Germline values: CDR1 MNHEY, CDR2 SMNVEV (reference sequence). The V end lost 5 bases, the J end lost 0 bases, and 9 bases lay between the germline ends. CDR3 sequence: CASSPSLSTDTQYF. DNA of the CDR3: TGTGCCAGCAGTCCATCGCTCAGCACAGATACGCAGTATTTT.

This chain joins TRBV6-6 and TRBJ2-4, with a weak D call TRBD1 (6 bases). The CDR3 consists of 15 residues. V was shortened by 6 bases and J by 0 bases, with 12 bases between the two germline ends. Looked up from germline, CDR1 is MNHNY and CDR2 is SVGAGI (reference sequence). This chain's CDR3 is CASSEQGLAKNIQYF. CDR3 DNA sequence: TGTGCCAGCAGCGAACAGGGATTAGCCAAAAACATTCAGTACTTC.

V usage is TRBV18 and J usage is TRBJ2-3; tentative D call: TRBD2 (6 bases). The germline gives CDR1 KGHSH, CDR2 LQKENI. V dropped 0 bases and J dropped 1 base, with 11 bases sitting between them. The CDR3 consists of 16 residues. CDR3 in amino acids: CASSPPVEGRTDTQYF. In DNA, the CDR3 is TGTGCCAGCTCACCACCGGTGGAGGGACGCACAGATACGCAGTATTTT.

CDR3 nucleotides: TGTGCCAGTAAAACGGGACAAAAATCGGATACGCAGTATTTT. Encoded protein: CASKTGQKSDTQYF. The V call is TRBV19, the J call TRBJ2-3; tentatively, D is TRBD1 (6 bases). Trimming pared 7 bases from V and 6 bases from J, leaving 17 bases between. Germline loops: CDR1 LNHDA, CDR2 SQIVND (reference sequence). This CDR3 has 14 amino acids.

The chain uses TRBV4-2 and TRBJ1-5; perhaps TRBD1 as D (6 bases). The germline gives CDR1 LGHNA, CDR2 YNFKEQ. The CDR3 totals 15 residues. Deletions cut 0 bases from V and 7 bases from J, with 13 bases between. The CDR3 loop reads CASSQEQGSGQPQHF. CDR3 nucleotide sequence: TGTGCCAGCAGCCAAGAACAGGGTAGCGGGCAGCCCCAGCATTTT.